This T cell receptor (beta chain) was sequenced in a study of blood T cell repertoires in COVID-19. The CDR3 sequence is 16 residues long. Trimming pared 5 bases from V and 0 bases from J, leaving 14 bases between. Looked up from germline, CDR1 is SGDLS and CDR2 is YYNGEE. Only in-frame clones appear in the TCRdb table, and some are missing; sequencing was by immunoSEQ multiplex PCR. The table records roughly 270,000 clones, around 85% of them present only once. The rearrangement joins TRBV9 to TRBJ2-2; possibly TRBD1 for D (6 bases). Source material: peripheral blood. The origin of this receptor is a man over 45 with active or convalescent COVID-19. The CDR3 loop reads CASSVRDKPNTGELFF. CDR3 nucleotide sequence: TGTGCCAGCAGTGTCCGGGACAAGCCGAACACCGGGGAGCTGTTTTTT.